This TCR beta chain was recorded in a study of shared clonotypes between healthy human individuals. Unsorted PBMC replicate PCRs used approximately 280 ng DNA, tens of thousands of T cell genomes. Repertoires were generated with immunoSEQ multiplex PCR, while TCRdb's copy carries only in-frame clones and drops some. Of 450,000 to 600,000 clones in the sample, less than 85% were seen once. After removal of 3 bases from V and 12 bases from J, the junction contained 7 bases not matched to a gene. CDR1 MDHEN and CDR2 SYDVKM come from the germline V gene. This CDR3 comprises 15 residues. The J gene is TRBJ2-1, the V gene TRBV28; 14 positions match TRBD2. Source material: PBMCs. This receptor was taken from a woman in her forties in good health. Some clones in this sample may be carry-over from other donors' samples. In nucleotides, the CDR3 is TGTGCCAGCAGTTTCGGGACTAGCGGGGGAAGGCCGCAGTTCTTC. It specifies CASSFGTSGGRPQFF.